These 32 T cell receptor beta chains were sequenced from one sample in a study of blood T cell repertoires in COVID-19. Sequenced by immunoSEQ multiplex PCR; TCRdb stores in-frame clones only, minus some. The repertoire includes 140,000 or so clones, just under 90% of them detected once, and 8.5% to 9% sits in the top ten. Sequencing was done on a sample of peripheral blood. The receptors come from a woman between 50 and 59 years old with active or convalescent COVID-19.

The chain carries TRBV11-2 and TRBJ2-7; no firm D call. This CDR3 comprises 13 residues. V was cut by 1 base and J by 2 bases, with 6 bases left in between. Germline CDR1 is SGHAT and CDR2 is FQNNGV. In DNA form, the CDR3 reads TGTGCCAGCAGCTTAGGAACAGCCTACGAGCAGTACTTC. Translation gives CASSLGTAYEQYF. The full variable domain, with the rest looked up from reference TRBV11-2 and TRBJ2-7, is EAGVAQSPRYKIIEKRQSVAFWCNPISGHATLYWYQQILGQGPKLLIQFQNNGVVDDSQLPKDRFSAERLKGVDSTLKIQPAKLEDSAVYLCASSLGTAYEQYFGPGTRLTVT.

This clone was seen once. The V and J genes are TRBV5-4 and TRBJ1-2; 8 bases match TRBD1. CDR1 is SGHNT, CDR2 YYREEE, per germline (reference sequence). This CDR3 region has 14 residues. V trimming: 2 bases; J trimming: 3 bases; junction bases outside the gene matches: 3. In DNA form, the CDR3 reads TGTGCCAGCAGCTTTGCAGGGGGCGACTATGGCTACACCTTC. Translated, it gives CASSFAGGDYGYTF.

This clone has only one observation. This chain uses TRBV2 with TRBJ2-3; possibly TRBD2 for D (6 bases). The CDR3 has 14 amino acids. Trimming left V 8 bases short and J 4 bases short, with 16 bases between. Germline-derived CDR1 and CDR2 are SNHLY and FYNNEI. The CDR3 is CASASRWGADTQYF. Here the CDR3 DNA reads TGTGCCAGCGCCTCGCGGTGGGGGGCAGATACGCAGTATTTT.

V and J are TRBV19 and TRBJ1-1; 8 nucleotides match TRBD1. J was trimmed by 6 bases and V by 3 bases; bases with no gene match: 6. The CDR3 is 14 residues long. The germline V gene has CDR1 LNHDA and CDR2 SQIVND (reference sequence). This CDR3 is CASSMARGQAEAFF. Here the CDR3 DNA reads TGTGCCAGTAGTATGGCCAGGGGGCAGGCTGAAGCTTTCTTT.

V gene TRBV4-1 combines with J gene TRBJ2-7, with 9 bases fitting TRBD1. This CDR3 is 16 amino acids long. V dropped 1 base and J dropped 3; count of bases not matched to a gene: 7. Germline loops: CDR1 MGHRA, CDR2 YSYEKL. CDR3 nucleotides: TGCGCCAGCAGCCAAGGGGGACAGGGTATTAACTACGAGCAGTACTTC. It encodes CASSQGGQGINYEQYF.

CDR3 residues: CASSREGVSYEQYF. As DNA, the CDR3 is TGTGCCAGCAGCCGTGAAGGAGTCAGCTACGAGCAGTACTTC. This rearrangement joins TRBV13 to TRBJ2-7; D gene uncertain. Trimming cost V 5 bases and J 3 bases, with 14 bases left between them. This CDR3 contains 14 residues. CDR1 and CDR2 from the germline V gene are PRHDT and FYEKMQ (reference sequence).

This clone was observed a handful of times. The chain carries TRBV27 and TRBJ1-1; a possible D gene is TRBD1 (6 bases). Germline V gene data show CDR1 as MNHEY and CDR2 as SMNVEV (reference sequence). Trimming took off 3 bases at V and 3 bases at J, with 8 bases between the two ends. This CDR3 is 13 amino acids long. The CDR3 region is CASSLAGDTEAFF. The CDR3 DNA sequence: TGTGCCAGCAGTTTGGCAGGGGACACTGAAGCTTTCTTT.

The J gene is TRBJ1-2, the V gene TRBV5-8, with D possibly TRBD1 on 5 matching bases. This CDR3 contains 13 residues. V lost 0 bases and J lost 10, with 13 bases in between. The germline V gene encodes CDR1 SGHTS and CDR2 YDEGEE. CDR3 loop: CASSLARVKDYTF. Here the CDR3 DNA reads TGTGCCAGCAGCTTGGCCAGGGTGAAGGACTACACCTTC. The variable domain in full, with the rest retrieved from reference TRBV5-8 and TRBJ1-2, is EAGVTQSPTHLIKTRGQQATLRCSPISGHTSVYWYQQALGLGLQFLLWYDEGEERNRGNFPPRFSGRQFPNYSSELNVNALELEDSALYLCASSLARVKDYTFGSGTRLTVV.

The V call is TRBV9, the J call TRBJ2-3, with 12 bases that match TRBD2. Germline assignment: CDR1 SGDLS and CDR2 YYNGEE. The junction had 5 bases not matched to a gene; V was cut back by 6 bases and J by 0 bases. The CDR3 loop spans 16 amino acids. The chain's CDR3 is CASTPGLAGSTDTQYF. The CDR3 nucleotides are TGTGCCAGCACCCCGGGACTAGCGGGTAGCACAGATACGCAGTATTTT.

This clone showed up just once. The chain employs TRBV27 and TRBJ2-7, with D perhaps matching TRBD2 (6 bases). CDR1 and CDR2 from the germline V gene are MNHEY and SMNVEV (reference sequence). Deletions cut 4 bases from V and 0 bases from J, with 10 bases between. This CDR3 contains 14 residues. This CDR3 is CASSSSGSSYEQYF. CDR3 bases: TGTGCCAGCAGTTCATCCGGGAGCTCCTACGAGCAGTACTTC.

V gene TRBV5-1 combines with J gene TRBJ2-3; 8 bases fit TRBD2. V lost 3 bases to trimming and J lost 3 bases; unmatched junction nucleotides: 6. CDR3 length equals 15 residues. Germline values: CDR1 SGHRS, CDR2 YFSETQ. CDR3 sequence (DNA): TGCGCCAGCAGCTCGGGACTAGTCACTACAGATACGCAGTATTTT. Translating it yields CASSSGLVTTDTQYF.

The V gene is TRBV4-1, the J gene TRBJ1-1, with D possibly matching TRBD1 (6 bases). The CDR3 extends over 15 amino acids. CDR1 is MGHRA and CDR2 is YSYEKL in the germline V gene. The V and J ends lost 4 bases and 5 bases respectively, with 17 bases between them. The CDR3 sequence: CASSPPTGRGTEAFF. The DNA of the CDR3 is TGCGCCAGCAGCCCCCCCACAGGGAGGGGGACTGAAGCTTTCTTT.

V gene TRBV9 combines with J gene TRBJ1-3, with a tentative D call TRBD1 (6 bases). Germline CDR1 is SGDLS and CDR2 is YYNGEE. Trimming removed 3 bases at V and 3 bases at J, with 13 bases between. The CDR3 loop spans 15 amino acids. The CDR3 is CASSATQGVGNTIYF. Written as DNA, the CDR3 is TGTGCCAGCAGCGCTACACAGGGAGTTGGAAACACCATATATTTT.

This chain connects TRBV5-1 to TRBJ2-1, with 8 nucleotides matching TRBD2. Trimming took 0 bases from V and 6 from J; bases not matched to a gene: 2. The CDR3 consists of 14 residues. Per the germline V gene, CDR1 is SGHRS and CDR2 is YFSETQ. CDR3: CASSLAGTSNEQFF. Here the CDR3 DNA reads TGCGCCAGCAGCTTGGCCGGGACTAGCAATGAGCAGTTCTTC.

This sequence joins TRBV10-1 and TRBJ2-2; TRBD2 might be the D (5 bases). The CDR3 extends over 19 amino acids. CDR1 and CDR2 (germline): WNHNN, SYGVQD (reference sequence). V was trimmed by 7 bases and J by 4 bases, leaving 28 bases between them. DNA for the CDR3: TGCGCCAGCAAGCGGAGGAAGGGCAGAAAGAAGGTTGGCACCGGGGAGCTGTTTTTT. Translated: CASKRRKGRKKVGTGELFF.

The table lists this clone with a few counts. The rearrangement uses TRBV7-3 and TRBJ2-2; TRBD1 is a possible D gene (6 bases). The V end was cut by 3 bases, the J end by 1 base, with 9 bases between. Germline V gives CDR1 SGHTA, CDR2 FQGTGA. There are 15 residues in the CDR3. The CDR3 nucleotides are TGTGCCAGCAGCTTGTTAGGGGGGAACACCGGGGAGCTGTTTTTT. Translating it yields CASSLLGGNTGELFF.

The chain links TRBV2 to TRBJ1-1, with D perhaps TRBD1 (6 bases). This CDR3 contains 17 residues. Germline-derived CDR1 and CDR2 are SNHLY and FYNNEI. V dropped 4 bases and J dropped 1 base, with 19 bases sitting between them. The CDR3 reads CASSVVRGFGENTEAFF. In nucleotides, the CDR3 is TGTGCCAGCAGTGTGGTCAGGGGCTTCGGAGAGAACACTGAAGCTTTCTTT.

The chain has TRBV27 and TRBJ2-3; TRBD2 matches at 10 bases. After removal of 2 bases from V and 2 bases from J, the junction contained 1 base not matched to a gene. The CDR3 consists of 15 residues. The germline CDR1 and CDR2 sequences are MNHEY and SMNVEV (reference sequence). The CDR3 nucleotides read TGTGCCAGCAGTTTAGGGACTAGCGCCACAGATACGCAGTATTTT. This gives the protein CASSLGTSATDTQYF.

The rearrangement joins TRBV11-2 to TRBJ2-2, with 8 positions matching TRBD1. Trimming at V came to 1 base and at J to 4 bases, leaving 11 bases not matched to a gene. The CDR3 has 18 residues. The germline V gene encodes CDR1 SGHAT and CDR2 FQNNGV. CDR3 loop: CASSLGGLQGAGTGELFF. CDR3 nucleotides: TGTGCCAGCAGCTTAGGAGGATTGCAGGGGGCAGGCACCGGGGAGCTGTTTTTT.

V and J are TRBV5-6 and TRBJ2-4, with a weak D call TRBD1 (5 bases). Trimming stripped 1 base from V and 8 bases from J, with 10 bases between. Germline V gene sequence: CDR1 SGHDT, CDR2 YYEEEE. The CDR3 is 13 residues long. CDR3 sequence (DNA): TGTGCCAGCAGCTTGTCAGGGTCAGACATTCAGTACTTC. It encodes CASSLSGSDIQYF.

This rearrangement joins TRBV5-1 to TRBJ1-1, with 7 bases aligning to TRBD1. The CDR3 spans 15 residues. V shed 8 bases, J shed 1 base, and the junction held 11 bases outside the gene matches. The germline V gene has CDR1 SGHRS and CDR2 YFSETQ. The DNA of the CDR3 is TGCGCCAGTCGTAACCCCGGGACAGCGAACACTGAAGCTTTCTTT. Protein product: CASRNPGTANTEAFF.

In DNA, the CDR3 is TGTGCCAGCAGCTTAGCCCAGCGGGCTTGGGACAATGAGCAGTTCTTC. The encoded protein is CASSLAQRAWDNEQFF. This chain links TRBV7-2 with TRBJ2-1; the D gene is possibly TRBD2 (6 bases). The CDR3 is 16 residues long. Germline V lookup: CDR1 SGHTA, CDR2 FQGNSA. Trimming pared 0 bases from V and 5 bases from J, leaving 14 bases between.

This clone was observed a handful of times. The chain links TRBV3-1 (or the pseudogene TRBV3-2) to TRBJ1-4; possible D gene TRBD1, 5 bases. The CDR3 has 13 amino acids. V lost 7 bases, J lost 8 bases, and 14 bases lay in between. CDR1 and CDR2 from the germline V gene are LGHDT and YNNKEL (reference sequence). CDR3: CASTGKGNEKLFF. CDR3 DNA sequence: TGTGCCAGCACAGGGAAGGGAAACGAAAAACTGTTTTTT.

In this sample, this clone turned up a few times. The V and J genes are TRBV7-3 and TRBJ2-1; D possibly corresponds to TRBD2 (6 bases). Germline CDR1 reads SGHTA; CDR2 reads FQGTGA. The germline V and J ends were trimmed by 4 bases and 3 bases, with 7 bases remaining between them. The CDR3 is 13 amino acids. Written as DNA, the CDR3 is TGTGCCAGCAGCTCGGGACTCTACAATGAGCAGTTCTTC. As protein: CASSSGLYNEQFF.

The V gene is TRBV6-2 or TRBV6-3, the J gene TRBJ1-6; 8 bases map to TRBD1. Looked up from germline, CDR1 is MNHEY and CDR2 is SVGEGT. The V segment lost 6 bases and the J segment 6 bases; nucleotides outside the gene matches: 7. The CDR3 totals 15 residues. The CDR3 reads CASSHWTGTNSPLHF. The CDR3 region has the DNA TGTGCCAGCAGCCACTGGACAGGGACTAATTCACCCCTCCACTTT.

The chain recombines TRBV4-1 with TRBJ1-5, with a tentative D call TRBD1 (6 bases). V gave up 4 bases and J gave up 0 bases, with 13 bases separating them. This CDR3 comprises 16 residues. In germline, CDR1 is MGHRA, CDR2 YSYEKL. Written as DNA, the CDR3 is TGCGCCAGCAGCCGGACCGGGACACTTAGCAATCAGCCCCAGCATTTT. Amino acid sequence: CASSRTGTLSNQPQHF.

Only a few counts were recorded for this clone. This CDR3 is CASSYSTGAGQPQHF. The CDR3 DNA reads as TGTGCCAGCAGTTACTCGACAGGGGCCGGGCAGCCCCAGCATTTT. The rearrangement links TRBV6-2 or TRBV6-3 to TRBJ1-5; 8 nucleotides match TRBD1. V lost 0 bases and J lost 7; bases outside the gene matches: 5. The V gene's germline CDR1 is MNHEY and CDR2 SVGEGT. The CDR3 is 15 amino acids.

In DNA form, the CDR3 reads TGTGCCAGCAGTGAACGAGACAGTTATAGCAATCAGCCCCAGCATTTT. It specifies CASSERDSYSNQPQHF. This chain links TRBV2 with TRBJ1-5; the D gene is possibly TRBD1 (5 bases). The germline V gene encodes CDR1 SNHLY and CDR2 FYNNEI. The CDR3 totals 16 residues. The ends were cut back, 2 bases at V and 0 bases at J, with 11 bases in the middle.

The gene calls are TRBV28 and TRBJ1-1; TRBD1 is a possible D gene (5 bases). This CDR3 region has 12 residues. CDR1 and CDR2 (germline): MDHEN, SYDVKM. Trimming took off 5 bases at V and 7 bases at J, with 11 bases between the two ends. The CDR3 region is CASSPVGLEAFF. For the CDR3, the DNA is TGTGCCAGCAGTCCCGTGGGGCTTGAAGCTTTCTTT.

The gene calls are TRBV5-1 and TRBJ2-5; a weak D match, TRBD2 (5 bases). The CDR3 consists of 12 residues. In germline, CDR1 is SGHRS, CDR2 YFSETQ. V was pared by 0 bases and J by 5 bases, with 5 bases between. DNA of the CDR3: TGCGCCAGCAGCTTGGCGGGGGAGACCCAGTACTTC. Protein product: CASSLAGETQYF. The full variable domain, with the rest looked up from reference TRBV5-1 and TRBJ2-5, is KAGVTQTPRYLIKTRGQQVTLSCSPISGHRSVSWYQQTPGQGLQFLFEYFSETQRNKGNFPGRFSGRQFSNSRSEMNVSTLELGDSALYLCASSLAGETQYFGPGTRLLVL.

This clone has only a few counts. The chain recombines TRBV18 with TRBJ1-4, with D possibly matching TRBD1 (5 bases). Germline values: CDR1 KGHSH, CDR2 LQKENI. Trimming cost V 0 bases and J 5 bases, with 10 bases left between them. The CDR3 covers 15 residues. CDR3 sequence: CASSPPASGNEKLFF. In nucleotides, the CDR3 is TGTGCCAGCTCACCACCGGCGTCAGGGAATGAAAAACTGTTTTTT.

The CDR3 nucleotides read TGTGCCAGCAGTTTAATGAGGGGGCCGCAGTATTTT. Protein: CASSLMRGPQYF. The V call is TRBV12-3 or TRBV12-4, the J call TRBJ2-3; 7 positions match TRBD1. This CDR3 contains 12 residues. Trimming removed 2 bases from V and 10 bases from J; junction bases left unmatched: 3.